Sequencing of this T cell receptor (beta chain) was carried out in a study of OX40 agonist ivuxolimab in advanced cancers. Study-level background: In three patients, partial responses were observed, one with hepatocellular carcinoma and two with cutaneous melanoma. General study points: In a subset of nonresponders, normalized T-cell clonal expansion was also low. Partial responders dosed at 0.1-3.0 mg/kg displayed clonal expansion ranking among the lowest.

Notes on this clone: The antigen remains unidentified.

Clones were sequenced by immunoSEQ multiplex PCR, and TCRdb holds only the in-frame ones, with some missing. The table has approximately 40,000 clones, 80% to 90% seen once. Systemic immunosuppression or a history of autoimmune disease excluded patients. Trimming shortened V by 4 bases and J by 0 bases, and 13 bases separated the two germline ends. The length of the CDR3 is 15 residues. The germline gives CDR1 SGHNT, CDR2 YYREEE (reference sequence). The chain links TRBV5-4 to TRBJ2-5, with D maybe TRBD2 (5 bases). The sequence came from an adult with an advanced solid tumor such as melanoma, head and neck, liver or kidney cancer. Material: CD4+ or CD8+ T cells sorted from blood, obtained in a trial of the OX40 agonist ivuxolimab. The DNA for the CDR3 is TGTGCCAGCAGCCCCCTAGAGGGAAACCAAGAGACCCAGTACTTC. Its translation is CASSPLEGNQETQYF.